One and the same sample provided the 7 T cell receptor beta chains below, sequenced in a study of blood T cell repertoires in COVID-19. Here immunoSEQ multiplex PCR was the method, and the copy in TCRdb shows in-frame clones only, minus some. The table includes roughly 330,000 clones, around 83% detected once. The sequencing sample was made of peripheral blood. These receptors were collected from a woman aged 50 to 60 with acute or convalescent COVID-19.

This clone is a singleton in its sample. This chain links TRBV15 with TRBJ1-6; 9 nucleotides match TRBD1. The CDR3 covers 15 residues. Germline V gene data show CDR1 as LNHNV and CDR2 as YYDKDF (reference sequence). J was trimmed by 8 bases and V by 1 base; bases with no gene match: 3. Written as DNA, the CDR3 is TGTGCCACCAGCAGAGTGACAGGGGGTGATTCACCCCTCCACTTT. It translates to CATSRVTGGDSPLHF.

V usage is TRBV24-1 and J usage is TRBJ2-5; D unresolved. V lost 2 bases, J lost 9 bases, and 12 bases lay in between. Germline V gene data show CDR1 as KGHDR and CDR2 as SFDVKD. This CDR3 comprises 13 residues. The CDR3 coding sequence is TGTGCCACCAGTGATTATGACCGCCGGGCCCAGTACTTC. It codes for CATSDYDRRAQYF.

In this sample, this clone turned up once. V is TRBV29-1 and J is TRBJ2-5, with 7 bases fitting TRBD1. Germline CDR1 is SQVTM and CDR2 is ANQGSEA. Trimming removed 4 bases from V and 5 bases from J; junction bases left unmatched: 4. The CDR3 contains 12 residues. In DNA, the CDR3 is TGCAGCGTTGCGGGACAGAGTGAGACCCAGTACTTC. The encoded protein is CSVAGQSETQYF.

The chain employs TRBV3-1 (or the pseudogene TRBV3-2) and TRBJ1-1; 11 nucleotides match TRBD1. The CDR3 covers 17 residues. Trimming at V came to 1 base and at J to 4 bases, leaving 8 bases not matched to a gene. Per the germline V gene, CDR1 is LGHDT and CDR2 is YNNKEL (reference sequence). The CDR3 DNA follows: TGTGCCAGCAGCCAAGCTTTAGGGACAGGGGGAATCACTGAAGCTTTCTTT. Protein sequence: CASSQALGTGGITEAFF.

This chain links TRBV7-2 with TRBJ2-5; D is possibly TRBD1 (6 bases). There are 13 residues in the CDR3. Trimming cost V 5 bases and J 2 bases, with 9 bases left between them. Per germline, CDR1 SGHTA and CDR2 FQGNSA. The CDR3 DNA is TGTGCCAGCAGCACCCAGGGGCAAGAGACCCAGTACTTC. As protein: CASSTQGQETQYF. Based on the CDR3 plus reference TRBV7-2 and TRBJ2-5, the full variable domain is GAGVSQSPSNKVTEKGKDVELRCDPISGHTALYWYRQSLGQGLEFLIYFQGNSAPDKSGLPSDRFSAERTGGSVSTLTIQRTQQEDSAVYLCASSTQGQETQYFGPGTRLLVL.

The chain joins TRBV4-2 to TRBJ2-7; the match to TRBD1 covers 10 bases. Germline CDR1 and CDR2: LGHNA and YNFKEQ. The CDR3 is 13 residues long. V lost 6 bases and J lost 3; bases outside the gene matches: 2. CDR3 sequence (DNA): TGTGCCAGCAGACGGGACAGGGGCTACGAGCAGTACTTC. Amino acids: CASRRDRGYEQYF.

This clone was counted a few times. CDR3 in amino acids: CAISPAGLAGDPYF. The DNA of the CDR3 is TGTGCCATCAGTCCAGCGGGCCTAGCGGGAGATCCGTACTTC. This chain joins TRBV10-3 and TRBJ2-7, with 10 bases lining up with TRBD2. The CDR3 is 14 residues long. The trim removed 5 bases at V and 12 bases at J, leaving 13 bases unmatched. The germline gives CDR1 ENHRY, CDR2 SYGVKD.